A selection of T cell receptor beta chains follows, all from one sample in a study of shared clonotypes between healthy human individuals. Some clones are missing from TCRdb's copy, which holds only in-frame ones; the method was immunoSEQ multiplex PCR. The sample holds some 1,100,000 clones, around 78% seen once. Sequences were obtained from memory CD4+ T cells from PBMCs. The receptor source for this set is a man between 18 and 35 years old in good health. Some clones in this sample may be carry-over from other donors' samples. CDR3s include the opening cysteine and the closing phenylalanine or tryptophan. Each record gives: CDR3 DNA, CDR3 protein, D gene, clone size, J gene, V gene. D genes are given only for firm matches. Clone size is shown for a subset of rows, as once, few, many or a class of expanded clone.

cdr3_nt: TGTGCCAGCAGTGACGGAGGTGTCTATGGCTACACCTTC
cdr3_aa: CASSDGGVYGYTF
d_call: -
clone_size: -
j_call: TRBJ1-2
v_call: TRBV2

cdr3_nt: TGTGCCAGTACCGGGACCTTCAATCAGCCCCAGCATTTT
cdr3_aa: CASTGTFNQPQHF
d_call: -
clone_size: -
j_call: TRBJ1-5
v_call: TRBV5-8

cdr3_nt: TGTGCCAGCAGCCCCGGGACAGGGGCAGAGGGGACCATATATTTT
cdr3_aa: CASSPGTGAEGTIYF
d_call: TRBD1
clone_size: -
j_call: TRBJ1-3
v_call: TRBV7-7

cdr3_nt: TGTGCCAGCAGCCGGGACCCGGCGGGGGACACTGAAGCTTTCTTT
cdr3_aa: CASSRDPAGDTEAFF
d_call: -
clone_size: -
j_call: TRBJ1-1
v_call: TRBV11-2

cdr3_nt: TGTGCCAGCAGTTACTCCCCATGGGGTAGCTCCGGGGAGCTGTTTTTT
cdr3_aa: CASSYSPWGSSGELFF
d_call: -
clone_size: once
j_call: TRBJ2-2
v_call: TRBV6-5

cdr3_nt: TGCGCCAGCAGTGAGGACAGGGTGGCCGGGGAGCTGTTTTTT
cdr3_aa: CASSEDRVAGELFF
d_call: TRBD1
clone_size: few
j_call: TRBJ2-2
v_call: TRBV10-1

cdr3_nt: TGCAGCGTAGAAGTCGACAGGGGGCCCTACAATGAGCAGTTCTTC
cdr3_aa: CSVEVDRGPYNEQFF
d_call: TRBD1
clone_size: -
j_call: TRBJ2-1
v_call: TRBV29-1

cdr3_nt: TGTGCCAGCAGCCCCCGACTAGACAGCGCTCAGTTCTTC
cdr3_aa: CASSPRLDSAQFF
d_call: -
clone_size: few
j_call: TRBJ2-1
v_call: TRBV5-8

cdr3_nt: TGTGCCAGCAGCTTTCTCCCTAGCGGGGCCTCCTACGAGCAGTACTTC
cdr3_aa: CASSFLPSGASYEQYF
d_call: TRBD2
clone_size: -
j_call: TRBJ2-7
v_call: TRBV7-8

cdr3_nt: TGTGCCAGCAGCCTCTCGTCCCACAGGGGCGAGCAGTACTTC
cdr3_aa: CASSLSSHRGEQYF
d_call: TRBD1
clone_size: -
j_call: TRBJ2-7
v_call: TRBV7-8

cdr3_nt: TGTGCCAGCAGCCAAGTACGTGGCAGCTCCTACGAGCAGTACTTC
cdr3_aa: CASSQVRGSSYEQYF
d_call: -
clone_size: -
j_call: TRBJ2-7
v_call: TRBV14

cdr3_nt: TGTGCCAGCAGCAAAGAAGGTAGCGGGAGCTCCTACGAGCAGTACTTC
cdr3_aa: CASSKEGSGSSYEQYF
d_call: -
clone_size: -
j_call: TRBJ2-7
v_call: TRBV21-1

cdr3_nt: TGTGCCAGCAGCTTCCTGGACAGGGGTGAGACCCAGTACTTC
cdr3_aa: CASSFLDRGETQYF
d_call: TRBD1
clone_size: -
j_call: TRBJ2-5
v_call: TRBV7-9

cdr3_nt: TGTGCCAGCAGCTTGGACGGGACAGCCTATGGCTACACCTTC
cdr3_aa: CASSLDGTAYGYTF
d_call: TRBD1
clone_size: -
j_call: TRBJ1-2
v_call: TRBV5-8

cdr3_nt: TGTGCCAGCAGGTACTTGTCTACTGAAGCTTTCTTT
cdr3_aa: CASRYLSTEAFF
d_call: -
clone_size: -
j_call: TRBJ1-1
v_call: TRBV28

cdr3_nt: TGTGCCAGCAGCTTAGATGGCGGGAGGGGCTACGAGCAGTACTTC
cdr3_aa: CASSLDGGRGYEQYF
d_call: TRBD2
clone_size: -
j_call: TRBJ2-7
v_call: TRBV7-2